These 15 T cell receptor beta chains share one sample of origin, sequenced in a study of cytomegalovirus exposure and HLA in healthy donors. PCR used 60 Vbeta primers and 13 Jbeta primers. Here immunoSEQ multiplex PCR was the method, and the copy in TCRdb shows in-frame clones only, minus some. The data hold tens of thousands of clones, with approximately 70% observed a single time. The sample comprised PBMCs. Receptors originate from a man in his forties or fifties in good health and CMV-seronegative.

This clone was counted a few times. This sequence joins TRBV7-8 and TRBJ1-2; TRBD1 is a possible D gene (6 bases). Looked up from germline, CDR1 is SGHVS and CDR2 is FQNEAQ. The V end lost 1 base, the J end lost 8 bases, and 26 bases lay between the germline ends. The CDR3 runs 18 residues. CDR3: CASSLVVIGGEDRRGYTF. CDR3 coding DNA: TGTGCCAGCAGCTTAGTTGTTATTGGGGGCGAGGATCGGCGCGGCTACACCTTC.

The genes are TRBV21-1 and TRBJ2-5; the table's D call, TRBD1, was not checked against the DNA. TRBV21-1 is a listed pseudogene. The CDR3 contains 16 residues. Written as DNA, the CDR3 is TGTGCCAGCAGCAACCTGGGGGCGGAATTCCAAGAGACCCAGTACTTC. This sequence encodes CASSNLGAEFQETQYF.

The chain is built from TRBV6-1 and TRBJ1-1; possibly TRBD1 for D (6 bases). V shed 0 bases and J shed 1 base, with 6 bases lying between them. The germline V gene encodes CDR1 MNHNS and CDR2 SASEGT. There are 14 residues in the CDR3. CDR3 DNA sequence: TGTGCCAGCAGTGAAGCGGGGGCGAACACTGAAGCTTTCTTT. Translated: CASSEAGANTEAFF.

The chain links TRBV2 to TRBJ1-5, with unresolved D. The CDR3 totals 14 residues. CDR1 is SNHLY and CDR2 is FYNNEI in the germline V gene. Trimming pared 5 bases from V and 3 bases from J, leaving 11 bases between. CDR3 in DNA: TGTGCCAGCAGTTCCGAAGCTATCAATCAGCCCCAGCATTTT. It is translated as CASSSEAINQPQHF.

The chain carries TRBV19 and TRBJ2-7, with D possibly TRBD2 on 6 matching bases. The V end was cut by 5 bases, the J end by 2 bases, with 16 bases between. CDR3 length equals 15 residues. Germline V lookup: CDR1 LNHDA, CDR2 SQIVND (reference sequence). CDR3 in DNA: TGTGCCAGTAGTCCCAGGAGGGACGGGACCTACGAGCAGTACTTC. It encodes CASSPRRDGTYEQYF.

This chain uses TRBV30 with TRBJ2-7; tentative D call: TRBD2 (7 bases). V gave up 0 bases and J gave up 1 base, with 10 bases separating them. The CDR3 sequence is 14 residues long. Germline lookup yields CDR1 GTSNPN and CDR2 SVGIG (reference sequence). The CDR3 loop reads CAWSVGGVSYEQYF. The CDR3 coding sequence is TGTGCCTGGAGTGTAGGGGGGGTATCCTACGAGCAGTACTTC.

The V and J genes are TRBV5-1 and TRBJ2-3; 8 nucleotides line up with TRBD2. The CDR3 has 15 amino acids. CDR1 SGHRS and CDR2 YFSETQ come from the germline V gene. Germline trimming cut 4 bases from V and 2 bases from J; bases unmatched to any gene: 6. Here the CDR3 reads CASSAGTRDTDTQYF. The CDR3 DNA is TGCGCCAGCAGCGCCGGGACTAGGGACACAGATACGCAGTATTTT.

Only a few counts were recorded for this clone. The rearrangement links TRBV14 to TRBJ1-3; no clear D. This CDR3 spans 13 amino acids. V was shortened by 1 base and J by 4 bases, with 5 bases between the two germline ends. CDR1 SGHDN and CDR2 FVKESK come from the germline V gene. As DNA, the CDR3 is TGTGCCAGCAGCCAAGTGACAGGAAACACCATATATTTT. The encoded protein is CASSQVTGNTIYF.

J is TRBJ1-5 and V is TRBV30; no reliable D call. There are 14 residues in the CDR3. The germline V gene encodes CDR1 GTSNPN and CDR2 SVGIG (reference sequence). Trimming shortened V by 3 bases and J by 6 bases, and 15 bases separated the two germline ends. CDR3 nucleotides: TGTGCCTGGAGCCTGCACGGTCCGTCTCAGCCCCAGCATTTT. It codes for CAWSLHGPSQPQHF.

V gene TRBV5-4 combines with J gene TRBJ1-6; TRBD1 matches 10 bases. Trimming took 4 bases from V and 10 from J; bases not matched to a gene: 5. Germline CDR1 reads SGHNT; CDR2 reads YYREEE (reference sequence). The CDR3 spans 14 residues. CDR3 bases: TGTGCCAGCAGCACCGGGACAGGGGACTCACCCCTCCACTTT. The encoded protein is CASSTGTGDSPLHF.

This clone was recorded a few times. Within the sample, other DNA sequences also encode this same CDR3. The V call is TRBV7-2, the J call TRBJ2-5, with D perhaps matching TRBD1 (5 bases). The CDR3 sequence is 13 residues long. V was pared by 3 bases and J by 5 bases, with 10 bases between. The germline gives CDR1 SGHTA, CDR2 FQGNSA. Here the CDR3 DNA reads TGTGCCAGCAGCTTTCAGGGCCTGGAGACCCAGTACTTC. Protein sequence: CASSFQGLETQYF.

The chain joins TRBV7-9 to TRBJ2-7; 7 bases match TRBD1. V shed 5 bases, J shed 4 bases, and the junction held 8 bases outside the gene matches. The CDR3 is 14 residues long. In germline, CDR1 is SEHNR, CDR2 FQNEAQ (reference sequence). CDR3 nucleotides: TGTGCCAGCAGCCTAACCCCAGGGGGTTACGAGCAGTACTTC. Its translation: CASSLTPGGYEQYF.

This sequence joins TRBV5-6 and TRBJ1-2; D unclear. The germline V and J ends were trimmed by 4 bases and 0 bases, with 13 bases remaining between them. The CDR3 runs 15 residues. From germline, CDR1 is SGHDT and CDR2 YYEEEE. The CDR3 DNA reads TGTGCCAGCAGCGTTGGAGTCTCGGCTAACTATGGCTACACCTTC. Translating it yields CASSVGVSANYGYTF. Full variable domain (rest looked up from reference TRBV5-6 and TRBJ1-2): DAGVTQSPTHLIKTRGQQVTLRCSPKSGHDTVSWYQQALGQGPQFIFQYYEEEERQRGNFPDRFSGHQFPNYSSELNVNALLLGDSALYLCASSVGVSANYGYTFGSGTRLTVV.

The V call is TRBV29-1, the J call TRBJ1-1, with TRBD1 as a possible D gene (5 bases). The CDR3 sequence is 12 residues long. Looked up from germline, CDR1 is SQVTM and CDR2 is ANQGSEA. Trimming took 4 bases from V and 3 from J, leaving 9 bases between them. In DNA, the CDR3 is TGCAGCGTTGCCAGGGTAGACACTGAAGCTTTCTTT. Encoded protein: CSVARVDTEAFF.

The chain joins TRBV30 to TRBJ1-6; the match to TRBD1 covers 9 bases. Germline V lookup: CDR1 GTSNPN, CDR2 SVGIG (reference sequence). The CDR3 loop spans 13 amino acids. After removal of 5 bases from V and 10 bases from J, the junction contained 6 bases not matched to a gene. CDR3 residues: CAWRQGDGSPLHF. The DNA of the CDR3 is TGTGCCTGGCGACAGGGGGATGGGTCACCCCTCCACTTT.